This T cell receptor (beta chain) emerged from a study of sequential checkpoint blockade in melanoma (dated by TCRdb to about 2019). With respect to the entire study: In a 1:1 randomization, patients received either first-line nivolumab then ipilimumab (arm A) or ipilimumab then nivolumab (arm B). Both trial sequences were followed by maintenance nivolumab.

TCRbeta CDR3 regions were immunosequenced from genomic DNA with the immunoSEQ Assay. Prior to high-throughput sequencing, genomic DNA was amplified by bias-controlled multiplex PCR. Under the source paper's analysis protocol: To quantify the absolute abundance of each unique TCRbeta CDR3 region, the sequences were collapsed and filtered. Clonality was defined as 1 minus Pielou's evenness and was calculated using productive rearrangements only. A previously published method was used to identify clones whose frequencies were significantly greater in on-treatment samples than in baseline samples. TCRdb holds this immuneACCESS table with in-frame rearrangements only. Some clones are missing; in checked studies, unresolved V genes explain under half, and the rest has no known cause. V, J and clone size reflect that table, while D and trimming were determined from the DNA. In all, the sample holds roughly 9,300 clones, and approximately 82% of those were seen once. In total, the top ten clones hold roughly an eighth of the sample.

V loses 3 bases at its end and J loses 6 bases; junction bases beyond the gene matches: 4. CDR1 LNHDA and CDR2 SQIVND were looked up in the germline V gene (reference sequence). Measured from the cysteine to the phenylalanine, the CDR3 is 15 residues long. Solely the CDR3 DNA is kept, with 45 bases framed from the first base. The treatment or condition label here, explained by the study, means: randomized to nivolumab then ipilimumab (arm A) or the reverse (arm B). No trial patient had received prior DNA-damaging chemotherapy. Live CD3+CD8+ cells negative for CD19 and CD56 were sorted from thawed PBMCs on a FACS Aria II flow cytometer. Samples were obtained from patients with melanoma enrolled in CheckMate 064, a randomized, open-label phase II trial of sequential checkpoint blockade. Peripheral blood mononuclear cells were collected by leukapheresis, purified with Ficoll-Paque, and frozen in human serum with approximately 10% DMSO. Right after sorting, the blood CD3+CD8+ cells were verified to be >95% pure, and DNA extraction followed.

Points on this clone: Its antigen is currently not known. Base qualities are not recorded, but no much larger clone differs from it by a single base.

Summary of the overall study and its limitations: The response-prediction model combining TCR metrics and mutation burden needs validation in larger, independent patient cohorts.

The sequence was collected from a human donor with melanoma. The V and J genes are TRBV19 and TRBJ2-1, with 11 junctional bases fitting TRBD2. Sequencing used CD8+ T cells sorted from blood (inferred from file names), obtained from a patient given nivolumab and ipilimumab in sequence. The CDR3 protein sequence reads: CASSITSGRGNEQFF. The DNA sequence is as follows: TGTGCCAGTAGTATTACTAGCGGGAGAGGCAATGAGCAGTTCTTC.